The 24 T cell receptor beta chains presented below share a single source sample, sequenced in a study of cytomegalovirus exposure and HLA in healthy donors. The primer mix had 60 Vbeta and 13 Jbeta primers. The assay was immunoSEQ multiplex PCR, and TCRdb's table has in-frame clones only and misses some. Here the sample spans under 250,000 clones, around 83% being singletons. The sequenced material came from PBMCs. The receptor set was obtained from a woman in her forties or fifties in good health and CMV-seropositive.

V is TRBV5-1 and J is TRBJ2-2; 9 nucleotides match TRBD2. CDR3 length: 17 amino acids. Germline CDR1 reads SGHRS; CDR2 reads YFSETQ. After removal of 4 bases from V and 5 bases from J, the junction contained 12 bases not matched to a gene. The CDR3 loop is CASSPQVGGGATGELFF. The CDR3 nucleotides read TGCGCCAGCAGCCCCCAAGTGGGCGGGGGGGCGACCGGGGAGCTGTTTTTT.

CDR3 protein: CASSLTGTGNEKLFF. CDR3 nucleotide sequence: TGTGCCAGCAGCTTAACCGGGACAGGGAATGAAAAACTGTTTTTT. This rearrangement joins TRBV7-3 to TRBJ1-4, with 9 positions matching TRBD1. Germline V gene sequence: CDR1 SGHTA, CDR2 FQGTGA. V shed 0 bases and J 5 bases; nucleotides not matched to a gene: 1. The CDR3 covers 15 residues.

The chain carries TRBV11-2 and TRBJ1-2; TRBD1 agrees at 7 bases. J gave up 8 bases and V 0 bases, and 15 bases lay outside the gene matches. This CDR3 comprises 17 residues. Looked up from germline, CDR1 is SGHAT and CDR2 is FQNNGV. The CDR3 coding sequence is TGTGCCAGCAGCTTAGAAAGGGTTGGGTCGGACAGGTGGGGCTACACCTTC. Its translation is CASSLERVGSDRWGYTF.

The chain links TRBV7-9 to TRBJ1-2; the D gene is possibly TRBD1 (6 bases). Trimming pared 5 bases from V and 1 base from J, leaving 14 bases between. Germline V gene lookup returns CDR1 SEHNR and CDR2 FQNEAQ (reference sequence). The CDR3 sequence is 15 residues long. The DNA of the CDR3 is TGTGCCAGCAGCCCAGGGAGGGGGATTAACTATGGCTACACCTTC. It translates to CASSPGRGINYGYTF.

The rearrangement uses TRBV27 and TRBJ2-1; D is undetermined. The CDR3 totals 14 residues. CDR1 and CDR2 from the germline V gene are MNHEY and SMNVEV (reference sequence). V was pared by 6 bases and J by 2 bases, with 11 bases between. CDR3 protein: CASRSRATYNEQFF. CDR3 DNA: TGTGCCAGCAGGAGTCGCGCAACCTACAATGAGCAGTTCTTC.

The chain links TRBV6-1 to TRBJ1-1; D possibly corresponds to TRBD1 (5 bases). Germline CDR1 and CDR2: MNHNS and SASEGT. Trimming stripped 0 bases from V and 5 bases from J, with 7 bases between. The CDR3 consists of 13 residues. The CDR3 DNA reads TGTGCCAGCAGTGAAGCAGGGACTACTGAAGCTTTCTTT. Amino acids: CASSEAGTTEAFF.

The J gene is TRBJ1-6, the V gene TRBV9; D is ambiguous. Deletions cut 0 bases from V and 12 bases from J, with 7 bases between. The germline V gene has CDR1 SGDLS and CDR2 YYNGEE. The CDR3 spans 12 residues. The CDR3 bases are TGTGCCAGCAGCGTAGTCGAGGGACCCCTCCACTTT. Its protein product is CASSVVEGPLHF.

The CDR3 DNA follows: TGTGCCAGCAGCCCTCCCCACCTAGGAACCGTCCTCGAGCAGTACTTC. Encoded protein: CASSPPHLGTVLEQYF. The J gene is TRBJ2-7, the V gene TRBV5-4; D remains ambiguous. V lost 4 bases, J lost 6 bases, and 23 bases lay in between. Germline assignment: CDR1 SGHNT and CDR2 YYREEE (reference sequence). The CDR3 covers 16 residues.

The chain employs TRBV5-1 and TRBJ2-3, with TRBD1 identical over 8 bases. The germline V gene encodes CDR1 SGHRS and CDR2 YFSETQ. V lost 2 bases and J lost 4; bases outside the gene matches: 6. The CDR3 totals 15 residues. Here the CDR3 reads CASSLAAGGADTQYF. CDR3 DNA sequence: TGCGCCAGCAGCTTAGCCGCAGGGGGCGCAGATACGCAGTATTTT.

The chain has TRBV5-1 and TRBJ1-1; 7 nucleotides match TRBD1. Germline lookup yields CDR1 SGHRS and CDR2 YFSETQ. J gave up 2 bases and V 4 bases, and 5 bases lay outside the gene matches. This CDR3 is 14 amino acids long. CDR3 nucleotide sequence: TGCGCCAGCAGCCCTCAGGGGGGAAACACTGAAGCTTTCTTT. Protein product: CASSPQGGNTEAFF.

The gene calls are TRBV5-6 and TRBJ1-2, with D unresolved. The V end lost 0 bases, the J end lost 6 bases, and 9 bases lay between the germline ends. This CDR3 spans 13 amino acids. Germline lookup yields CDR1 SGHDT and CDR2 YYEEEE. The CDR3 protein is CASSLVSGDGYTF. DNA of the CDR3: TGTGCCAGCAGCTTGGTCTCCGGGGATGGCTACACCTTC.

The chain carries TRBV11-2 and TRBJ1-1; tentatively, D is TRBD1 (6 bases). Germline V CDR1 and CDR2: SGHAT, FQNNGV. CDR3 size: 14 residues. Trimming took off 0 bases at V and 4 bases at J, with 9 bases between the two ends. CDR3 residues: CASSLDLGATEAFF. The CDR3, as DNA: TGTGCCAGCAGCTTAGATTTGGGGGCCACTGAAGCTTTCTTT.

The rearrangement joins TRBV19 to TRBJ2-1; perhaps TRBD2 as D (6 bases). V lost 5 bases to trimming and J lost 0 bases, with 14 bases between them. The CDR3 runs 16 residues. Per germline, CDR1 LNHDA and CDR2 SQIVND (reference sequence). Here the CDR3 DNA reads TGTGCCAGTAGTTTGTTTGCGGGACGCTCCTACAATGAGCAGTTCTTC. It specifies CASSLFAGRSYNEQFF.

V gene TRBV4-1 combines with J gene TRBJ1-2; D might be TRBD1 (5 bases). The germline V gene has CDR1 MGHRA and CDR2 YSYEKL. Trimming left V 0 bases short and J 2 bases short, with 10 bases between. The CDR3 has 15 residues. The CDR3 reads CASSQELRGNYGYTF. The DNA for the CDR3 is TGCGCCAGCAGCCAAGAGTTAAGGGGAAACTATGGCTACACCTTC.

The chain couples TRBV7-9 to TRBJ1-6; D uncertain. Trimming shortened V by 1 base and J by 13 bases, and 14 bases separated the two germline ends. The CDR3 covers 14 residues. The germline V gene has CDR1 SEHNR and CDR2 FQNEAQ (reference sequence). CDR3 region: CASSLDGSRGPLHF. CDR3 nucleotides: TGTGCCAGCAGCTTAGATGGCAGCCGAGGGCCCCTCCACTTT.

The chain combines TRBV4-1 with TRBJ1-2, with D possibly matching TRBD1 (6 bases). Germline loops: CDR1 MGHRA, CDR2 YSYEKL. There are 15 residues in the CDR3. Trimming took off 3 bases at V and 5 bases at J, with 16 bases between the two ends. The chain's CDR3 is CASSHDRNPLYGYTF. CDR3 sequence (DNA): TGCGCCAGCAGCCATGACAGGAACCCTTTATATGGCTACACCTTC.

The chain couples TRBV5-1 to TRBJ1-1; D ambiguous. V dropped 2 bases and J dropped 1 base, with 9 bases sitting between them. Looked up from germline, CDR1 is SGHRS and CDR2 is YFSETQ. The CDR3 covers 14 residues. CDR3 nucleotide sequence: TGCGCCAGCAGCTTTATAACAGAGAACACTGAAGCTTTCTTT. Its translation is CASSFITENTEAFF.

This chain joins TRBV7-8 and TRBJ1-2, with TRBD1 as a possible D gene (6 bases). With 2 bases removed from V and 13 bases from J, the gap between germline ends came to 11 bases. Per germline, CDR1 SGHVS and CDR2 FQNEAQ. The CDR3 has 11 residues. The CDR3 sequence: CASSLTGTLTF. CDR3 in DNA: TGTGCCAGCAGCTTAACAGGGACCCTCACCTTC.

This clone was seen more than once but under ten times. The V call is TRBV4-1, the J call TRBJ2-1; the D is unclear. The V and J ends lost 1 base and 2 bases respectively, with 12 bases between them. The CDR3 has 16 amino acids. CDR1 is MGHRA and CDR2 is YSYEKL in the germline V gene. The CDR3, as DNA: TGCGCCAGCAGCCAAGCGATCCGGGTGACCTACAATGAGCAGTTCTTC. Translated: CASSQAIRVTYNEQFF.

CDR3 sequence: CASSAVGSTYEQYF. The CDR3 nucleotides read TGTGCCAGCAGCGCCGTTGGCAGTACCTACGAGCAGTACTTC. The chain recombines TRBV11-2 with TRBJ2-7; D unresolved. The ends were cut back, 5 bases at V and 2 bases at J, with 13 bases in the middle. The germline gives CDR1 SGHAT, CDR2 FQNNGV. The CDR3 is made up of 14 amino acids. Variable domain in full (rest from reference TRBV11-2 and TRBJ2-7): EAGVAQSPRYKIIEKRQSVAFWCNPISGHATLYWYQQILGQGPKLLIQFQNNGVVDDSQLPKDRFSAERLKGVDSTLKIQPAKLEDSAVYLCASSAVGSTYEQYFGPGTRLTVT.

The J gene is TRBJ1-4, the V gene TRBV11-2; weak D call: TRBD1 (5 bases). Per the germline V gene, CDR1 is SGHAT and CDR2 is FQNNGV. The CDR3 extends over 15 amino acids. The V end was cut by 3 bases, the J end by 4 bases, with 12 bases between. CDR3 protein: CASSLGHVDNEKLFF. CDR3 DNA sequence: TGTGCCAGCAGCTTGGGGCACGTGGATAATGAAAAACTGTTTTTT.

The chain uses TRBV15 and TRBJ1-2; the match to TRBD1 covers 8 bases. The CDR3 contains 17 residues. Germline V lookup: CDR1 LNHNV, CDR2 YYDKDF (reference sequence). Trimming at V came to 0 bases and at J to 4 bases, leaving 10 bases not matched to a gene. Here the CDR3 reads CATSRDKTGVPIYGYTF. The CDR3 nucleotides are TGTGCCACCAGCAGAGATAAGACAGGGGTCCCAATCTATGGCTACACCTTC.

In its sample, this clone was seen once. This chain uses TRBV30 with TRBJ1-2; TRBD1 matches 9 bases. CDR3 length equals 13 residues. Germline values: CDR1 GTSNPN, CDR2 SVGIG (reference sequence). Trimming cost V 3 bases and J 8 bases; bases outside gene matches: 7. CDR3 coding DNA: TGTGCCTGGAGCGGAACAGGGGGCGGGGGCTACACCTTC. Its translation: CAWSGTGGGGYTF.

The CDR3 loop is CASSLSGGFETQYF. CDR3 DNA: TGTGCCAGCAGCTTATCGGGGGGTTTCGAGACCCAGTACTTC. V and J are TRBV7-3 and TRBJ2-5; 7 bases are shared with TRBD2. This CDR3 spans 14 amino acids. The germline V gene has CDR1 SGHTA and CDR2 FQGTGA. J was trimmed by 5 bases and V by 2 bases; bases with no gene match: 5.